A selection of T cell receptor beta chains follows, all from one sample in a study of blood T cell repertoires in COVID-19. Generated by immunoSEQ multiplex PCR, the TCRdb table keeps only in-frame clones and is missing some. This sample has some 320,000 clones, with roughly nine tenths found just once. The sample consisted of PBMCs or T cells enriched from blood (not recorded which). These receptors were collected from a woman younger than 45 who had been exposed to COVID-19. CDR3s include the opening cysteine and the closing phenylalanine or tryptophan. The D gene is left open where the match is weak.

CDR3 protein: CASSSPGGVGREQYF; D gene: NA; V gene: TRBV7-9; CDR3 length: 15
CDR3 protein: CASSPTALGPQHF; D gene: NA; V gene: TRBV18; CDR3 length: 13
CDR3 protein: CASSAYRDRGQETQYF; D gene: TRBD1; V gene: TRBV25-1; CDR3 length: 16
CDR3 protein: CASSLQQAGYGYTF; D gene: NA; V gene: TRBV16; CDR3 length: 14
CDR3 protein: CASSQEGAGTYGYTF; D gene: NA; V gene: TRBV3-1/TRBV3-2; CDR3 length: 15
CDR3 protein: CASSPPGQGNTGELFF; D gene: TRBD1; V gene: TRBV18; CDR3 length: 16
CDR3 protein: CSVGREGGYTF; D gene: NA; V gene: TRBV29-1; CDR3 length: 11
CDR3 protein: CASSSGTGVFGTQYF; D gene: TRBD1; V gene: TRBV6-5; CDR3 length: 15
CDR3 protein: CSVEEDGQGYNEQFF; D gene: NA; V gene: TRBV29-1; CDR3 length: 15
CDR3 protein: CASSLGELRGSFYNEQFF; D gene: NA; V gene: TRBV5-6; CDR3 length: 18
CDR3 protein: CASSAGQDKETQYF; D gene: TRBD1; V gene: TRBV9; CDR3 length: 14
CDR3 protein: CASSPESPRGTEAFF; D gene: NA; V gene: TRBV18; CDR3 length: 15
CDR3 protein: CASTPPHALGNSPLHF; D gene: NA; V gene: TRBV19; CDR3 length: 16
CDR3 protein: CASALAGVQETQYF; D gene: TRBD2; V gene: TRBV5-1; CDR3 length: 14
CDR3 protein: CSASGAADTQYF; D gene: NA; V gene: TRBV20-1; CDR3 length: 12
CDR3 protein: CASYRNLNTEAFF; D gene: NA; V gene: TRBV19; CDR3 length: 13
CDR3 protein: CASSLRGPNTEAFF; D gene: TRBD1; V gene: TRBV5-4; CDR3 length: 14
CDR3 protein: CASSLQPGQMNTEAFF; D gene: NA; V gene: TRBV7-3; CDR3 length: 16
CDR3 protein: CASSSFGQNYGYTF; D gene: NA; V gene: TRBV27; CDR3 length: 14
CDR3 protein: CAGRLAGYNEQFF; D gene: TRBD2; V gene: TRBV30; CDR3 length: 13
CDR3 protein: CASSWNPGQGDGYTF; D gene: TRBD1; V gene: TRBV27; CDR3 length: 15
CDR3 protein: CASSPDRPNQPQHF; D gene: NA; V gene: TRBV27; CDR3 length: 14
CDR3 protein: CASSQGTGAHEQYF; D gene: TRBD1; V gene: TRBV4-1; CDR3 length: 14
CDR3 protein: CASSPRTSTDTIYF; D gene: NA; V gene: TRBV9; CDR3 length: 14
CDR3 protein: CASTVMSQLTGELFF; D gene: NA; V gene: TRBV6-5; CDR3 length: 15
CDR3 protein: CASSPPGDREGEQYF; D gene: TRBD1; V gene: TRBV18; CDR3 length: 15
CDR3 protein: CASSDLSGPGEGYTF; D gene: NA; V gene: TRBV2; CDR3 length: 15
CDR3 protein: CASSQSKTPTEAFF; D gene: NA; V gene: TRBV16; CDR3 length: 14
CDR3 protein: CASSLTGNPYNEQFF; D gene: NA; V gene: TRBV11-2; CDR3 length: 15
CDR3 protein: CASTLRQGVVGTEAFF; D gene: TRBD1; V gene: TRBV19; CDR3 length: 16
CDR3 protein: CASSLAGGIDYEQYF; D gene: TRBD2; V gene: TRBV7-2; CDR3 length: 15
CDR3 protein: CASLSSGANVLTF; D gene: NA; V gene: TRBV12-3/TRBV12-4; CDR3 length: 13
CDR3 protein: CASSSGQGAYEQYF; D gene: TRBD1; V gene: TRBV19; CDR3 length: 14
CDR3 protein: CASSKQLNNEKLFF; D gene: NA; V gene: TRBV6-2/TRBV6-3; CDR3 length: 14
CDR3 protein: CSVQIRTAGANVLTF; D gene: NA; V gene: TRBV29-1; CDR3 length: 15
CDR3 protein: CASSVSYAGFYEQYF; D gene: NA; V gene: TRBV9; CDR3 length: 15
CDR3 protein: CASSFGGEAFF; D gene: NA; V gene: TRBV5-1; CDR3 length: 11
CDR3 protein: CASSIQGASYEQYF; D gene: TRBD1; V gene: TRBV19; CDR3 length: 14
CDR3 protein: CASSPQVTRHTF; D gene: NA; V gene: TRBV6-5; CDR3 length: 12
CDR3 protein: CASSDRVAGGETQYF; D gene: TRBD2; V gene: TRBV2; CDR3 length: 15
CDR3 protein: CASSLSSGFYNEQFF; D gene: NA; V gene: TRBV5-1; CDR3 length: 15
CDR3 protein: CAWSGLEGNQPQHF; D gene: NA; V gene: TRBV30; CDR3 length: 14
CDR3 protein: CATSDTRGPGNIQYF; D gene: NA; V gene: TRBV24-1; CDR3 length: 15
CDR3 protein: CASSSELQGSEAFF; D gene: NA; V gene: TRBV7-9; CDR3 length: 14
CDR3 protein: CASSPGQGGNEKLFF; D gene: TRBD1; V gene: TRBV18; CDR3 length: 15
CDR3 protein: CASSTLQGEYDYTF; D gene: TRBD1; V gene: TRBV7-9; CDR3 length: 14
CDR3 protein: CAGSRGWGSYEQYF; D gene: NA; V gene: TRBV10-2; CDR3 length: 14
CDR3 protein: CASRPLKGGQGILPYTEAFF; D gene: NA; V gene: TRBV3-1/TRBV3-2; CDR3 length: 20
CDR3 protein: CASSPPASGVHNEQFF; D gene: TRBD2; V gene: TRBV18; CDR3 length: 16
CDR3 protein: CASSQQGAQDTIYF; D gene: TRBD1; V gene: TRBV4-2; CDR3 length: 14
CDR3 protein: CASRHLGTGDREQYF; D gene: TRBD1; V gene: TRBV6-5; CDR3 length: 15
CDR3 protein: CASSLMEGTEAFF; D gene: NA; V gene: TRBV12-3/TRBV12-4; CDR3 length: 13
CDR3 protein: CASSALGQVGSGNTIYF; D gene: TRBD1; V gene: TRBV6-1; CDR3 length: 17
CDR3 protein: CASSLAIAGGRTDTQYF; D gene: TRBD2; V gene: TRBV5-8; CDR3 length: 17
CDR3 protein: CASSYVGSSYNEQFF; D gene: NA; V gene: TRBV5-6; CDR3 length: 15
CDR3 protein: CASNLAELSTDTQYF; D gene: NA; V gene: TRBV7-9; CDR3 length: 15
CDR3 protein: CASSEAAGSGNTIYF; D gene: NA; V gene: TRBV2; CDR3 length: 15